This T cell receptor beta chain derives from a study of metastatic and nonmetastatic thyroid tumors. The germline V gene has CDR1 SQVTM and CDR2 ANQGSEA. The CDR3 sequence is 12 residues long. V lost 6 bases and J 4 bases, leaving 10 bases between the germline ends. Findings and caveats of the study: The reported finding was significantly higher TCR beta diversity in malignant thyroid tumors relative to benign nodules, in blood and tumor.

Original processing notes: To classify distant metastasis in papillary thyroid cancer, a model was built from CDR3 differences across clinicopathological groups. TCRdb reprocessed the PCR reads via MiXCR. For this entry, the V and J calls and clone size follow TCRdb and not the study's own pipeline. This sample has under 30,000 clones, with around 15% found just once. No patient had received any treatment before thyroid surgery. This clone was seen at least ten times. The antigen remains undetermined. Sequenced sample: blood. The chain carries TRBV29-1 and TRBJ1-5, with D maybe TRBD1 (5 bases). This clonotype originated in a male donor with papillary thyroid cancer or a benign thyroid nodule (not recorded which). Some clones in this sample may be carry-over from other donors' samples. CDR3 sequence: CSVGTDNQPQHF. The CDR3 region has the DNA TGCAGCGTGGGGACCGATAATCAGCCCCAGCATTTT.